The present TCR beta chain was sequenced within a study of CD8 T cells in Susac syndrome. RNA amounts of about 0.5 to 1 ug underwent reverse transcription with random hexamers. Amplification of TCR beta CDR3 used immunoSEQ multiplex PCR across 54 Vbeta and 13 Jbeta. TCRdb re-called the immunoSEQ multiplex PCR reads with MiXCR, one entry per CDR3 protein. The sample holds under 200,000 distinct CDR3 sequences, about 94% seen once. The ends were cut back, 2 bases at V and 5 bases at J, with 10 bases in the middle. Germline V CDR1 and CDR2: KGHSH, LQKENI. The CDR3 is 13 amino acids. Controls matched for sex and age were healthy donors. TEMRA cells were FACS-enriched, while CD8+ and CD4+ T cells were negatively isolated.

This chain uses TRBV18 with TRBJ2-7; D might be TRBD2 (6 bases). Sequenced input: CD4+ T cells from PBMCs. This TCR derives from a human donor in good health. CDR3 amino acids: CASSPGWEDEQYF. CDR3 nucleotide sequence: TGTGCCAGCTCACCAGGGTGGGAGGACGAGCAGTACTTC.